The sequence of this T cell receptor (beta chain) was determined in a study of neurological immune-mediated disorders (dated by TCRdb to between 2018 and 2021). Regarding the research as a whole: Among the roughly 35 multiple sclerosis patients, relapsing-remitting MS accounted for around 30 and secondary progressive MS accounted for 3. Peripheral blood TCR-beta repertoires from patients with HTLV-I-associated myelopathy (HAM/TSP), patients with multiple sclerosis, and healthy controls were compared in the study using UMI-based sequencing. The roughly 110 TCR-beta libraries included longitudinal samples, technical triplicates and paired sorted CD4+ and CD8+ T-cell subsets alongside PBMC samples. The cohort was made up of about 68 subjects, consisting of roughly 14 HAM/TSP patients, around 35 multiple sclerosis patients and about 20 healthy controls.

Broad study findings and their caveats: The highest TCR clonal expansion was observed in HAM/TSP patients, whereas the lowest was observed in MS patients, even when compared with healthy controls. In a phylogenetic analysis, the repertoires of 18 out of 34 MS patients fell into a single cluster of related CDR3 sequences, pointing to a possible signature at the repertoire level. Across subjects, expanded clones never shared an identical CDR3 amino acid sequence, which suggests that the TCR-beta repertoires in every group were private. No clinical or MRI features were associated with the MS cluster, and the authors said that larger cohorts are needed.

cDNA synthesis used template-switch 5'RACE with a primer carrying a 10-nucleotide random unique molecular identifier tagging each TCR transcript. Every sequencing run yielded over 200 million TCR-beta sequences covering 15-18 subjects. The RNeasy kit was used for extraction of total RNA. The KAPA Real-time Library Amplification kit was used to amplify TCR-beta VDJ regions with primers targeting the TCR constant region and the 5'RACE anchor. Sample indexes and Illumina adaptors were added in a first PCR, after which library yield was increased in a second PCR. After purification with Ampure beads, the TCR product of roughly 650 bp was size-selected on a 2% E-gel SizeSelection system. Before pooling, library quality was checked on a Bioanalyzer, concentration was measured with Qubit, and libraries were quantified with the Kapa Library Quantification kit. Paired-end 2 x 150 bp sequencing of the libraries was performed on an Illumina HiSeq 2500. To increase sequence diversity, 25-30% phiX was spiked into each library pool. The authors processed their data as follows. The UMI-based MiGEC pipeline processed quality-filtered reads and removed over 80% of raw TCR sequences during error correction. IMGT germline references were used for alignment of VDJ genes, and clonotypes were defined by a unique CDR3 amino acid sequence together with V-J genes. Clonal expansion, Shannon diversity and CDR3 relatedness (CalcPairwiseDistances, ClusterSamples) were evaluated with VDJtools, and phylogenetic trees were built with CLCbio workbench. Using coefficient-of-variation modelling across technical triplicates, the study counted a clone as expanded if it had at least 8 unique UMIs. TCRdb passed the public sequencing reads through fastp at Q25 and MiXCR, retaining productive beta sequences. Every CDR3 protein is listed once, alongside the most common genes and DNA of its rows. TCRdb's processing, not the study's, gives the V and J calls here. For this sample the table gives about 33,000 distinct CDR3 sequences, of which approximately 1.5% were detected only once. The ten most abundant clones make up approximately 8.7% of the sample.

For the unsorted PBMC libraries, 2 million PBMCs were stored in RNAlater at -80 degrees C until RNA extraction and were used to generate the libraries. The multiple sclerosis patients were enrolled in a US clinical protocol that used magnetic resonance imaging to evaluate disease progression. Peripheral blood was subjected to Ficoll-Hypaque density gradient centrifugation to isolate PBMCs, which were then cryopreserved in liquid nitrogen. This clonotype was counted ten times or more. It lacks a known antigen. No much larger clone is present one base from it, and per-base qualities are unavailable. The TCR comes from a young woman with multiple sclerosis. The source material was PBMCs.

The CDR3: CASKGSRGGNQPQHF. The DNA sequence is given as TGTGCCAGCAAGGGGTCGAGGGGAGGCAATCAGCCCCAGCATTTT. This receptor chain uses TRBV6-1 and TRBJ1-5; the D segment could be TRBD1, given 5 matching bases. Cut back by 7 bases and 2 bases, the V and J ends lie 15 bases apart. CDR1 and CDR2, looked up from the germline V gene, are MNHNS and SASEGT. The CDR3 contains 15 residues, cysteine and phenylalanine counted. Just the 45-base CDR3 DNA is kept, in frame starting at base 1.